This T cell receptor (beta chain) was found in a study of CD8+ T cells in alopecia areata. Germline values: CDR1 SQVTM, CDR2 ANQGSEA. This CDR3 is built from 13 residues. V was pared by 6 bases and J by 1 base, with 12 bases between. Investigators isolated RNA and reverse transcribed it into cDNA to act as the sequencing template. Data came from immunoSEQ multiplex PCR; TCRdb stores just in-frame clones and leaves some out. The table lists 90,000 to 100,000 clones, 35% to 50% of them singletons. The chain has TRBV29-1 and TRBJ1-1; D is perhaps TRBD1 (5 bases). The source material was CD4+ T cells sorted from blood. The sequence was collected from a human donor with alopecia areata. In DNA, the CDR3 is TGCAGCGTCTCGGGACTTCCGAACACTGAAGCTTTCTTT. Translating it yields CSVSGLPNTEAFF.